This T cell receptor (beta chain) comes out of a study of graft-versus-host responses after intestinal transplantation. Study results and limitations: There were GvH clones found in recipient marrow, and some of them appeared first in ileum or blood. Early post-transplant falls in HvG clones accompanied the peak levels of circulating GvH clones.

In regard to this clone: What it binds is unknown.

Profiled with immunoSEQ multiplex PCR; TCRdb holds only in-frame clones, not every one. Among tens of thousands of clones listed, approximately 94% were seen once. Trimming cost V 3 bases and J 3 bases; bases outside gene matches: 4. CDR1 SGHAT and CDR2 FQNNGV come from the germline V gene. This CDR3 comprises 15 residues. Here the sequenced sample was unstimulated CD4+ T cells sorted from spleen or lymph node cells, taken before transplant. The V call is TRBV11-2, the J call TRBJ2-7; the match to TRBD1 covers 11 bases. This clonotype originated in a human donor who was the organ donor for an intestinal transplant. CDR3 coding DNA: TGTGCCAGCAGCTTCTCCGGGACAGGGGGCTACGAGCAGTACTTC. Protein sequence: CASSFSGTGGYEQYF.